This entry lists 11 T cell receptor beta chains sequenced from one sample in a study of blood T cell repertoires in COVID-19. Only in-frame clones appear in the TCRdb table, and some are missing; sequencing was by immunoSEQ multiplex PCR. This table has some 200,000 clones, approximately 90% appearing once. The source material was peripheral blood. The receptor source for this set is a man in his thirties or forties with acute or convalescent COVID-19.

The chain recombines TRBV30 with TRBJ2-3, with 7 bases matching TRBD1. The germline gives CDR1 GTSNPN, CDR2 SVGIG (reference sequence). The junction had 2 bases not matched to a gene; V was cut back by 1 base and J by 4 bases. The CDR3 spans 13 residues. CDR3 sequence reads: CAWSGQGPDTQYF. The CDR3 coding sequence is TGTGCCTGGAGTGGACAGGGCCCAGATACGCAGTATTTT.

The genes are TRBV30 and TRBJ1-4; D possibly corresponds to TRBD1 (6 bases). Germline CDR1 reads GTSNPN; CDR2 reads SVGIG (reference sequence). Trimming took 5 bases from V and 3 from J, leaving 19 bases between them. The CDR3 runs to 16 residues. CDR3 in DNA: TGTGCCTGGGGCTCGGTGGGACACTTGGCTAATGAAAAACTGTTTTTT. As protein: CAWGSVGHLANEKLFF.

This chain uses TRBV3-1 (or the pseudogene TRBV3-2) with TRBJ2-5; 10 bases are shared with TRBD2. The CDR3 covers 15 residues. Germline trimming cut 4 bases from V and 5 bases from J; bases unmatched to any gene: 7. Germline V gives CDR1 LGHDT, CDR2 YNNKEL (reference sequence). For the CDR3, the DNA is TGTGCCAGCAGCCCCCTCGGGACTAGCGTCGAGACCCAGTACTTC. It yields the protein CASSPLGTSVETQYF.

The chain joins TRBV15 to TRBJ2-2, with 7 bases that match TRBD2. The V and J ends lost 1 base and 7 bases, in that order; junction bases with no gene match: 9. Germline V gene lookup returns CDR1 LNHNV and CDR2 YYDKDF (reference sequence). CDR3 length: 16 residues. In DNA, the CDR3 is TGTGCCACCAGCAGAGGAGGTTATACGGGAGGCGGGGAGCTGTTTTTT. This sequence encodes CATSRGGYTGGGELFF.

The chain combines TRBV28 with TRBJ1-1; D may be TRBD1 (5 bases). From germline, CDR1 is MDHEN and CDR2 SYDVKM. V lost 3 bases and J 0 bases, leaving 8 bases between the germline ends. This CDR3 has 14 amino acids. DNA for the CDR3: TGTGCCAGCAGTTTCGACAGCTTGAACACTGAAGCTTTCTTT. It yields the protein CASSFDSLNTEAFF. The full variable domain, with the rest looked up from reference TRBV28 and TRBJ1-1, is DVKVTQSSRYLVKRTGEKVFLECVQDMDHENMFWYRQDPGLGLRLIYFSYDVKMKEKGDIPEGYSVSREKKERFSLILESASTNQTSMYLCASSFDSLNTEAFFGQGTRLTVV.

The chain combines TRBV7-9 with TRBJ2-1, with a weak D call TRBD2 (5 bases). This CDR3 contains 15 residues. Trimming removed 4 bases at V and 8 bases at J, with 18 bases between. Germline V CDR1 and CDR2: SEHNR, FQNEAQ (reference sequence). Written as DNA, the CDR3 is TGTGCCAGCAGCTCCGGGATGGCTTGGTTTGATGAGCAGTTCTTC. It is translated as CASSSGMAWFDEQFF.

The CDR3 coding sequence is TGTGCCAGCAGCTTAGAGCAGGACACAAAGTACTCTGGGGCCAACGTCCTGACTTTC. Its protein product is CASSLEQDTKYSGANVLTF. V usage is TRBV7-9 and J usage is TRBJ2-6, with D possibly matching TRBD1 (5 bases). Germline V gene sequence: CDR1 SEHNR, CDR2 FQNEAQ (reference sequence). The CDR3 runs to 19 residues. V lost 1 base to trimming and J lost 0 bases, with 16 bases between them. The whole variable domain, remainder taken from reference TRBV7-9 and TRBJ2-6, is DTGVSQNPRHKITKRGQNVTFRCDPISEHNRLYWYRQTLGQGPEFLTYFQNEAQLEKSRLLSDRFSAERPKGSFSTLEIQRTEQGDSAMYLCASSLEQDTKYSGANVLTFGAGSRLTVL.

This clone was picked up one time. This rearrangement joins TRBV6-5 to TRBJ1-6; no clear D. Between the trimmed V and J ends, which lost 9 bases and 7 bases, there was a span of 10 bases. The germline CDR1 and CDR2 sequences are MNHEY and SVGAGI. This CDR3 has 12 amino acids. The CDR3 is CASSGRNSPLHF. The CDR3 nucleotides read TGTGCCAGTAGCGGTAGGAATTCACCCCTCCACTTT.

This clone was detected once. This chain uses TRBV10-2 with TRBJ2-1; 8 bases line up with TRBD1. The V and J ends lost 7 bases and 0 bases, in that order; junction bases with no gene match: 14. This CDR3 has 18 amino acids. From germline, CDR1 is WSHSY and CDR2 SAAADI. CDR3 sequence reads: CASNGRQGISSSYNEQFF. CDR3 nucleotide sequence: TGCGCCAGCAACGGGAGACAGGGGATATCCAGCTCCTACAATGAGCAGTTCTTC.

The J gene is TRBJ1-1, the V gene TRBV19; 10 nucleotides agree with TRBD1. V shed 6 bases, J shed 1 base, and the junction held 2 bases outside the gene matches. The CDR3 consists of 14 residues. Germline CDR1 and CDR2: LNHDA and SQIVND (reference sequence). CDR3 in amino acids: CASRTGGKNTEAFF. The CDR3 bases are TGTGCCAGTAGGACAGGGGGCAAGAACACTGAAGCTTTCTTT.

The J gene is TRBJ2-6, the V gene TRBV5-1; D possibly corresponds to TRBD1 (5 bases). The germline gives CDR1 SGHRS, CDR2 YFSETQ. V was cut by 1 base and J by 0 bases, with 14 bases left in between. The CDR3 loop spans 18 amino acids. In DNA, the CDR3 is TGCGCCAGCAGCTTGTTAGGCTCAAGGGGCTCTGGGGCCAACGTCCTGACTTTC. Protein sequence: CASSLLGSRGSGANVLTF.